This TCR beta chain was documented in a study of control samples from healthy donors and cancer patients. CDR3 length: 15 amino acids. Trimming removed 4 bases from V and 6 bases from J, with 19 bases in between. CDR1 SGHVS and CDR2 FQNEAQ come from the germline V gene. The table came from immunoSEQ multiplex PCR; TCRdb's copy has only in-frame clones and leaves some out. The sample includes 140,000 to 150,000 clones, approximately 93% of them seen just once. The V gene is TRBV7-8, the J gene TRBJ2-7; unclear D gene. The sequenced sample was blood. This sequence originates from a man aged 18 to 35 in good health. CDR3 nucleotides: TGTGCCAGCAGCTATGGGATGCGACTCTCAAGCGAGCAGTACTTC. This encodes CASSYGMRLSSEQYF.